The next 19 T cell receptor beta chains were all read from a single sample in a study of cytomegalovirus exposure and HLA in healthy donors. The PCR employed 60 Vbeta primers together with 13 Jbeta primers. Produced via immunoSEQ multiplex PCR; TCRdb's table is partial and in-frame only. The repertoire holds under 150,000 clones, approximately 81% seen once, with approximately 2% in the top ten. The sequencing input was PBMCs. The receptors derive from a young man in good health and CMV-seronegative.

The V call is TRBV18, the J call TRBJ1-1; weak D call: TRBD1 (5 bases). V was clipped by 6 bases and J by 1 base, with 18 bases between them. CDR1 is KGHSH and CDR2 is LQKENI in the germline V gene. The CDR3 loop spans 16 amino acids. This chain's CDR3 is CASSPVEGRGNTEAFF. The DNA of the CDR3 is TGTGCCAGCTCGCCGGTGGAGGGACGGGGGAACACTGAAGCTTTCTTT.

This clone was seen only once. As DNA, the CDR3 is TGCGCCAGCAGTGAGGCCCTAGCGGGCCAAGAGACCCAGTACTTC. Translated: CASSEALAGQETQYF. The V gene is TRBV10-1, the J gene TRBJ2-5; 8 bases are a match to TRBD2. CDR3 length: 15 residues. Germline CDR1 is WNHNN and CDR2 is SYGVQD (reference sequence). V shed 2 bases, J shed 1 base, and the junction held 3 bases outside the gene matches.

The CDR3 nucleotides read TGTGCCAGCAGCCCACAGACTAGCGGATACAATGAGCAGTTCTTC. It yields the protein CASSPQTSGYNEQFF. The chain recombines TRBV13 with TRBJ2-1; 9 bases map to TRBD2. The V segment lost 5 bases and the J segment 4 bases; nucleotides outside the gene matches: 6. The germline gives CDR1 PRHDT, CDR2 FYEKMQ (reference sequence). The CDR3 totals 15 residues.

This clone was seen once. The chain links TRBV18 to TRBJ2-7; 13 bases align to TRBD2. Germline CDR1 KGHSH, CDR2 LQKENI. The CDR3 covers 17 residues. Losses at the gene ends were 3 bases for V and 4 bases for J; bases not matched to a gene: 9. The CDR3 sequence is CASSPRPGLAGSYEQYV. CDR3 bases: TGTGCCAGCTCACCGCGGCCGGGACTAGCGGGAAGTTACGAGCAGTACGTC.

The chain links TRBV6-1 to TRBJ2-1; D is possibly TRBD2 (6 bases). V shed 4 bases and J shed 8 bases, with 27 bases lying between them. Germline V gene lookup returns CDR1 MNHNS and CDR2 SASEGT. The CDR3 runs to 18 residues. DNA for the CDR3: TGTGCCAGCAGTGCCGGGGGTTATTACGGGGTGGGAGAAGATGAGCAGTTCTTC. It codes for CASSAGGYYGVGEDEQFF.

J is TRBJ1-1 and V is TRBV19; 8 nucleotides align to TRBD1. CDR1 and CDR2 (germline): LNHDA, SQIVND (reference sequence). The CDR3 loop spans 15 amino acids. V gave up 3 bases and J gave up 1 base; unmatched junction bases: 4. This chain's CDR3 is CASSMRTGTNTEAFF. CDR3 nucleotides: TGTGCCAGTAGTATGCGGACAGGGACGAACACTGAAGCTTTCTTT.

The rearrangement uses TRBV28 and TRBJ1-2; D is unclear. CDR3 size: 17 residues. The germline V gene has CDR1 MDHEN and CDR2 SYDVKM. V dropped 3 bases and J dropped 2 bases, with 19 bases sitting between them. CDR3 protein: CASSFGRYGVQNYGYTF. The CDR3 DNA reads as TGTGCCAGCAGTTTTGGCCGATACGGGGTACAGAACTATGGCTACACCTTC.

V is TRBV5-4 and J is TRBJ1-3; 9 bases align to TRBD1. Germline V gene sequence: CDR1 SGHNT, CDR2 YYREEE (reference sequence). J was trimmed by 0 bases and V by 5 bases; bases with no gene match: 12. The CDR3 is made up of 18 amino acids. CDR3 DNA sequence: TGTGCCAGCAGATTTTCCGGGACAGGGCGCTCCTCTGGAAACACCATATATTTT. Translated: CASRFSGTGRSSGNTIYF.

CDR3: CASSFGRAGEQYF. The CDR3 coding sequence is TGTGCCAGCAGCTTTGGGAGGGCGGGAGAGCAGTACTTC. The genes are TRBV5-4 and TRBJ2-7, with TRBD2 matching over 7 bases. Looked up from germline, CDR1 is SGHNT and CDR2 is YYREEE (reference sequence). V lost 2 bases, J lost 7 bases, and 6 bases stayed unmatched. This CDR3 contains 13 residues.

This clone was recorded a few times. CDR3 bases: TGTGCCAGCAGTTACACCCACCACAGGGGGCTTAACTATGGCTACACCTTC. Translation: CASSYTHHRGLNYGYTF. This sequence joins TRBV6-7 and TRBJ1-2, with TRBD1 identical over 9 bases. TRBV6-7 is annotated as an ORF whose role is uncertain. The CDR3 is 17 residues long. With 2 bases clipped from V and 1 base from J, the junction kept 8 bases outside the gene matches.

The V and J genes are TRBV28 and TRBJ2-2; TRBD2 aligns across 7 bases. Germline V lookup: CDR1 MDHEN, CDR2 SYDVKM. V was clipped by 3 bases and J by 4 bases; unmatched bases: 5. CDR3 length: 15 amino acids. The CDR3, as DNA: TGTGCCAGCAGTTTGGGAGCGGGAACCACCGGGGAGCTGTTTTTT. This codes for CASSLGAGTTGELFF.

For the CDR3, the DNA is TGCAGCGTACACATATTATACACGGACAGCATGAACACTGAAGCTTTCTTT. Its translation is CSVHILYTDSMNTEAFF. V usage is TRBV29-1 and J usage is TRBJ1-1, with D possibly TRBD1 on 6 matching bases. The V and J ends lost 6 bases and 0 bases respectively, with 23 bases between them. The CDR3 length is 17 residues. CDR1 SQVTM and CDR2 ANQGSEA come from the germline V gene.

The chain joins TRBV6-5 to TRBJ2-7; D gene uncertain. Germline values: CDR1 MNHEY, CDR2 SVGAGI. The CDR3 totals 15 residues. The V end was cut by 0 bases, the J end by 0 bases, with 9 bases between. CDR3 sequence (DNA): TGTGCCAGCAGTTACTCGATGGCCTTCTCCTACGAGCAGTACTTC. This gives the protein CASSYSMAFSYEQYF.

This chain connects TRBV11-3 to TRBJ2-1, with 14 bases lining up with TRBD2. V lost 4 bases to trimming and J lost 7 bases; unmatched junction nucleotides: 6. Germline CDR1 and CDR2: SGHNT and YENEEA. The CDR3 is made up of 16 amino acids. The CDR3 loop is CASSSLGTSGRNEQFF. Written as DNA, the CDR3 is TGTGCCAGCAGCTCCCTGGGGACTAGCGGGAGAAATGAGCAGTTCTTC.

The J gene is TRBJ1-1, the V gene TRBV7-3, with D perhaps matching TRBD1 (5 bases). V lost 1 base and J 3 bases, leaving 21 bases between the germline ends. The CDR3 consists of 18 residues. Germline lookup yields CDR1 SGHTA and CDR2 FQGTGA. The CDR3 DNA reads TGTGCCAGCAGCTTAAGCCCCCCAGGATTAGGGGCCTACACTGAAGCTTTCTTT. Its protein is CASSLSPPGLGAYTEAFF.

J is TRBJ2-3 and V is TRBV19, with 8 bases aligning to TRBD2. Germline CDR1 and CDR2: LNHDA and SQIVND (reference sequence). V lost 5 bases, J lost 3 bases, and 7 bases stayed unmatched. The CDR3 runs to 15 residues. The CDR3 loop reads CASSPRTSLTDTQYF. DNA for the CDR3: TGTGCCAGTAGTCCCAGGACTAGCCTGACAGATACGCAGTATTTT.

The gene calls are TRBV9 and TRBJ2-1, with TRBD2 matching 10 bases. Per germline, CDR1 SGDLS and CDR2 YYNGEE. The CDR3 extends over 18 amino acids. V shed 3 bases and J 7 bases; nucleotides not matched to a gene: 16. The CDR3 loop is CASSGEGNSGRRLNEQFF. CDR3 sequence (DNA): TGTGCCAGCAGCGGGGAGGGGAATAGCGGGAGGAGATTGAATGAGCAGTTCTTC.

The rearrangement uses TRBV30 and TRBJ1-1, with 8 nucleotides matching TRBD1. Germline assignment: CDR1 GTSNPN and CDR2 SVGIG (reference sequence). The CDR3 has 13 residues. Unmatched junction bases numbered 8, after V lost 0 bases and J lost 11 bases. This CDR3 reads CAWSVGPGQAAFF. The DNA of the CDR3 is TGTGCCTGGAGTGTGGGTCCGGGACAGGCCGCTTTCTTT.

The chain carries TRBV13 and TRBJ2-3, with 11 nucleotides matching TRBD2. The CDR3 totals 19 residues. Germline CDR1 is PRHDT and CDR2 is FYEKMQ (reference sequence). Germline trimming cut 3 bases from V and 4 bases from J; bases unmatched to any gene: 15. The CDR3 is CASSLTSGTAMGKPDTQYF. The CDR3 DNA is TGTGCCAGCAGCTTGACTAGCGGGACGGCGATGGGCAAGCCAGATACGCAGTATTTT.